The TCR beta chain under discussion was sequenced for a study of blood T cell repertoires in COVID-19. Study-wide context: Collection of acute and convalescent COVID-19 samples took place in the United States, Italy and Spain. The cDNA or gDNA used as material had been derived from T cells, B-cell-depleted T cells, or PBMCs.

Per the original methods: Amplification with reference gene primers provided the estimates of nucleated cell counts. Profiling relied on immunoSEQ multiplex PCR, and the TCRdb table lists in-frame clones only, not all of them. Clonal size and the V and J genes are those of that table, whereas D and trimming came from the DNA. The sample lists around 160,000 clones; 65% to 85% were seen once. The V end lost 0 bases, the J end lost 2 bases, and 13 bases lay between the germline ends. This CDR3 spans 16 amino acids. The germline CDR1 and CDR2 sequences are MGHRA and YSYEKL. The receptor was derived from a man between 60 and 70 years old with active or convalescent COVID-19. The chain uses TRBV4-1 and TRBJ1-2; D is unresolved. The sequenced material came from peripheral blood. CDR3 coding DNA: TGCGCCAGCAGCCAAGAGGTAACCAGGAAGAACTATGGCTACACCTTC. Translating it yields CASSQEVTRKNYGYTF.